This TCR beta chain was observed in a study of blood T cell repertoires in COVID-19. Per the study methods: Amplifying reference gene primers gave estimates of nucleated cell counts. Sequencing was performed with immunoSEQ multiplex PCR; in TCRdb, only in-frame clones are kept and a portion is missing. From that table come the V and J calls and clone size; the DNA was used to work out D and trimming. The sample lists about 200,000 clones, roughly 86% occurring once. V was shortened by 2 bases and J by 1 base, with 24 bases between the two germline ends. CDR1 and CDR2 (germline): MNHEY, SMNVEV (reference sequence). The CDR3 extends over 20 amino acids.

The gene calls are TRBV27 and TRBJ1-5; weak D call: TRBD1 (5 bases). The sequenced material came from PBMCs or T cells enriched from blood (not recorded which). The sequence derives from a man aged 40-55 years with acute COVID-19. This CDR3 is CASSLGGQGGGLRSNQPQHF. The CDR3 coding sequence is TGTGCCAGCAGTTTAGGAGGCCAGGGAGGCGGGTTGAGGAGCAATCAGCCCCAGCATTTT.